These T cell receptor beta chains were read from a single sample in a study of human CD8 memory T cell subsets. TCRdb reprocessed the 5' RACE reads, keeping one entry per CDR3 protein, no DNA. With 10,000 to 14,000 distinct CDR3 sequences in the sample, the ten largest clones hold 8.6%. Sample: CD8+ T cells from PBMCs. Receptors were obtained from a human donor in good health. CDR3s include the opening cysteine and the closing phenylalanine or tryptophan. For some rows the clone size is stated as once, few or many, or as a class when expanded; others skip it.

j_gene: TRBJ1-5
v_gene: TRBV7-2
abundance: NA
CDR3aa: CASSLEDSGTGFYQPQHF

j_gene: TRBJ2-1
v_gene: TRBV20-1
abundance: NA
CDR3aa: CSARDFGGPYNEQFF

j_gene: TRBJ2-2
v_gene: TRBV6-5
abundance: NA
CDR3aa: CASSSDGFVAGATGELFF

j_gene: TRBJ2-3
v_gene: TRBV11-3
abundance: NA
CDR3aa: CASSSGTGGSDTQYF

j_gene: TRBJ2-5
v_gene: TRBV7-7
abundance: medium-sized
CDR3aa: CASSLGGIQETQYF

j_gene: TRBJ2-2
v_gene: TRBV9
abundance: NA
CDR3aa: CASSPTVPSGGELFF

j_gene: TRBJ1-4
v_gene: TRBV5-1
abundance: NA
CDR3aa: CASSLGDWTTNEKLFF

j_gene: TRBJ1-4
v_gene: TRBV7-2
abundance: NA
CDR3aa: CASSLVGSSEKLFF

j_gene: TRBJ1-1
v_gene: TRBV5-1
abundance: large
CDR3aa: CASSLLGGNTEAFF

j_gene: TRBJ2-1
v_gene: TRBV13
abundance: NA
CDR3aa: CASSPGQGTYNEQFF

j_gene: TRBJ1-6
v_gene: TRBV5-4
abundance: NA
CDR3aa: CASSPFTGSDSPLHF

j_gene: TRBJ1-5
v_gene: TRBV28
abundance: NA
CDR3aa: CASRPVGGYSNQPQHF

j_gene: TRBJ2-1
v_gene: TRBV18
abundance: NA
CDR3aa: CASSPSNEQFF

j_gene: TRBJ2-1
v_gene: TRBV10-3
abundance: medium-sized
CDR3aa: CAISESGTGKYNEQFF

j_gene: TRBJ2-2
v_gene: TRBV7-6
abundance: NA
CDR3aa: CASSLAAARQVGTGELFF

j_gene: TRBJ2-1
v_gene: TRBV15
abundance: NA
CDR3aa: CATSRELAGTVYEQFF

j_gene: TRBJ2-7
v_gene: TRBV4-1
abundance: NA
CDR3aa: CASSLGTSGSYEQYF

j_gene: TRBJ1-1
v_gene: TRBV30
abundance: NA
CDR3aa: CAWSAGQNTEAFF

j_gene: TRBJ2-1
v_gene: TRBV9
abundance: NA
CDR3aa: CASSDSSGGYNEQFF

j_gene: TRBJ2-5
v_gene: TRBV23-1
abundance: NA
CDR3aa: CASSHEHQETQYF

j_gene: TRBJ2-7
v_gene: TRBV18
abundance: NA
CDR3aa: CASSPLEGTFYEQYF

j_gene: TRBJ2-5
v_gene: TRBV4-1
abundance: NA
CDR3aa: CASSPSAGAPIQETQYF

j_gene: TRBJ2-7
v_gene: TRBV29-1
abundance: medium-sized
CDR3aa: CSVVPETSGSYEQYF

j_gene: TRBJ2-5
v_gene: TRBV7-9
abundance: NA
CDR3aa: CASSLPQDRVSLETQYF

j_gene: TRBJ2-3
v_gene: TRBV10-3
abundance: NA
CDR3aa: CAISGESTDTQYF

j_gene: TRBJ1-5
v_gene: TRBV24-1
abundance: NA
CDR3aa: CATSDGQINQPQHF

j_gene: TRBJ2-1
v_gene: TRBV4-2
abundance: NA
CDR3aa: CASTGTSASYNEQFF

j_gene: TRBJ2-4
v_gene: TRBV11-3
abundance: NA
CDR3aa: CASSLLREGENIQYF

j_gene: TRBJ2-1
v_gene: TRBV3-1
abundance: NA
CDR3aa: CASSQGLGDDEQFF

j_gene: TRBJ2-7
v_gene: TRBV18
abundance: NA
CDR3aa: CASSPPGQGGYEQYF

j_gene: TRBJ2-7
v_gene: TRBV25-1
abundance: medium-sized
CDR3aa: CASRSGTGSYEQYF

j_gene: TRBJ2-5
v_gene: TRBV5-1
abundance: NA
CDR3aa: CASSLRGPVETQYF

j_gene: TRBJ2-5
v_gene: TRBV5-5
abundance: NA
CDR3aa: CASSFSYQETQYF